This record covers a single T cell receptor (beta chain). MiXCR, run by TCRdb on the 5' RACE reads, gives a single entry per CDR3 protein. The sample shows approximately 110,000 distinct CDR3 sequences, approximately 20% of them seen only once. The starting material, unfractionated whole blood, was used for total RNA extraction. These data come from a study of human T cells and chemical hapten exposure. The germline CDR1 and CDR2 sequences are MNHNY and SVGAGI (reference sequence). The V end was cut by 0 bases, the J end by 3 bases, with 11 bases between. The CDR3 is made up of 15 amino acids. The source of this sequence is a human donor in good health. The J gene is TRBJ1-2, the V gene TRBV6-6; TRBD1 might be the D (6 bases). CDR3 DNA sequence: TGTGCCAGCAGTTACTCGTACAGGGAGCACTATGGCTACACCTTC. Its translation is CASSYSYREHYGYTF.